A selection of T cell receptor beta chains follows, all from one sample in a study of blood T cell repertoires in COVID-19. The table came from immunoSEQ multiplex PCR; TCRdb's copy has only in-frame clones and leaves some out. Here the sample spans 250,000 to 350,000 clones, approximately 88% being singletons. The sequenced sample consisted of peripheral blood. The source is a man aged 18-30 years with active or convalescent COVID-19. Each CDR3 is given with its conserved first and last residue. The D gene is left open where the match is weak. A clone size is listed for some rows: how often the clone was seen (once, few, many), or a class if it is expanded.

d_call cdr3_length j_call v_call clone_size cdr3_nt cdr3_aa
NA 18 TRBJ2-7 TRBV7-2 once TGTGCCAGCAGCTCCTATGAGGGGGGGCAGCTATCCTCCTACGAGCAGTACTTC CASSSYEGGQLSSYEQYF
NA 13 TRBJ1-2 TRBV10-2 NA TGCGCCACCTCGGACGGGAATAACTATGGCTACACCTTC CATSDGNNYGYTF
TRBD2 16 TRBJ2-1 TRBV6-5 few TGTGCCAGCAGTTACAAGCTAGCGGGGGGGCCCGATGAGCAGTTCTTC CASSYKLAGGPDEQFF
TRBD1 15 TRBJ2-5 TRBV5-1 NA TGCGCCAGCAGTTTGATTGCCGACAGGGGTGAGACCCAGTACTTC CASSLIADRGETQYF
TRBD1 18 TRBJ1-5 TRBV6-1 NA TGTGCCAGCAGTGAAGCCCTGACAGGGCTTTATAGCAATCAGCCCCAGCATTTT CASSEALTGLYSNQPQHF
TRBD1 15 TRBJ1-6 TRBV7-9 NA TGTGCCAGCAGCTTAGGAGGGACAGTAAATTCACCCCTCCACTTT CASSLGGTVNSPLHF
NA 13 TRBJ1-2 TRBV30 few TGTGCCTCCACCCCGGCACAGAACTATGGCTACACCTTC CASTPAQNYGYTF
NA 15 TRBJ1-3 TRBV13 NA TGTGCCAGCAGCTGGGGGCAAGCTAGTGGAAACACCATATATTTT CASSWGQASGNTIYF
TRBD1 15 TRBJ1-1 TRBV7-2 NA TGTGCCAGCAGCGCATCGACAGGGGATGTCACTGAAGCTTTCTTT CASSASTGDVTEAFF
NA 13 TRBJ2-1 TRBV5-1 NA TGCGCCAGCAGCTTCGAAGGACAATATGAGCAGTTCTTC CASSFEGQYEQFF
NA 12 TRBJ2-5 TRBV19 NA TGTGCCAGTAGACAGGTTGGGGAGACCCAGTACTTC CASRQVGETQYF
TRBD1 16 TRBJ1-3 TRBV4-1 once TGCGCCAGCAGCTCAGCGCAGGGGGCAGTTGGAAACACCATATATTTT CASSSAQGAVGNTIYF
NA 17 TRBJ2-1 TRBV9 once TGTGCCAGCAGTCCCGGAACGGGACACCCTTCCTACAATGAGCAGTTCTTC CASSPGTGHPSYNEQFF
TRBD1 16 TRBJ2-2 TRBV2 NA TGTGCCAGCAGTGAACGGGGACAGGGTTCCGGCGGGGAGCTGTTTTTT CASSERGQGSGGELFF
NA 15 TRBJ1-4 TRBV6-5 NA TGTGCCAGCAGTTATGGGCCCTCATCTAATGAAAAACTGTTTTTT CASSYGPSSNEKLFF
NA 14 TRBJ2-7 TRBV7-9 NA TGTGCCAGCAGCTTAAGTGACGGGACCTACGAGCAGTACTTC CASSLSDGTYEQYF
NA 13 TRBJ1-2 TRBV7-2 NA TGTGCCAGCAGCCCTCGGGTCCCCTATGGCTACACCTTC CASSPRVPYGYTF
TRBD1 14 TRBJ2-7 TRBV5-1 NA TGCGCCAGCAGCCCTGGGACAGGGGACTACGAGCAGTACTTC CASSPGTGDYEQYF
TRBD1 11 TRBJ1-2 TRBV29-1 NA TGCAGCGTGGGACAGTTCTATGGCTACACCTTC CSVGQFYGYTF
NA 11 TRBJ2-1 TRBV12-3/TRBV12-4 NA TGTGCCAGCAGCCCCGACACGGAGCAGTTCTTC CASSPDTEQFF
NA 13 TRBJ1-4 TRBV6-6 NA TGTGCCAGCAGTTACTCGAGTCAGGGAAAACTGTTTTTT CASSYSSQGKLFF
TRBD2 13 TRBJ2-1 TRBV24-1 NA TGTGCCACCAGCGACCCGGGGGGGCCGGAGCAGTTCTTC CATSDPGGPEQFF
TRBD1 15 TRBJ2-1 TRBV5-1 NA TGCGCCAGCAGTAACCGGGACAGGGGGCATCATGAGCAGTTCTTC CASSNRDRGHHEQFF
TRBD1 14 TRBJ2-7 TRBV5-1 NA TGCGCCAGCAGCGGGACAGGCGGTTCCTACGAGCAGTACTTC CASSGTGGSYEQYF
NA 15 TRBJ2-5 TRBV28 NA TGTGCCAGCAGTTTGGTTAGCCGGGTCGGGGAGACCCAGTACTTC CASSLVSRVGETQYF
NA 13 TRBJ2-7 TRBV14 NA TGTGCCAGCAGCCAATCCGGGGCCTACGAGCAGTACTTC CASSQSGAYEQYF
NA 10 TRBJ1-4 TRBV2 NA TGTGCCAGCTTTAGGAGTAAACTGTTTTTT CASFRSKLFF
TRBD2 19 TRBJ2-5 TRBV11-2 NA TGTGCCAGCAGCTTAGATCGTTGGGGTAGCGGGGGGCCCCAAGAGACCCAGTACTTC CASSLDRWGSGGPQETQYF
NA 17 TRBJ2-5 TRBV9 once TGTGCCAGCAGTTACGGTTTAGCGGACCAACGCGGGGAGACCCAGTACTTC CASSYGLADQRGETQYF
TRBD1 13 TRBJ1-2 TRBV12-3/TRBV12-4 NA TGTGCCAGCAGTTGGACAGGGGGCGATAGCTACACCTTC CASSWTGGDSYTF
NA 10 TRBJ2-7 TRBV12-5 few TGTGCGCCAGGGGACCACGAGCAGTACTTC CAPGDHEQYF
TRBD1 15 TRBJ2-3 TRBV6-5 NA TGTGCCAGCGGAGGACAGGGATCTGAGACAGATACGCAGTATTTT CASGGQGSETDTQYF
NA 13 TRBJ1-2 TRBV12-3/TRBV12-4 NA TGTGCCAGCAGCCTCAGAAATAACTATGGCTACACCTTC CASSLRNNYGYTF
TRBD1 15 TRBJ2-7 TRBV7-9 NA TGTGCCAGCAGCTTAGGCAGGGGGCCTCTATACGAGCAGTACTTC CASSLGRGPLYEQYF
NA 13 TRBJ1-1 TRBV15 NA TGTGCCACCAGCAGGGAGGGGTACACTGAAGCTTTCTTT CATSREGYTEAFF
NA 14 TRBJ1-1 TRBV21-1 NA TGTGCCAGCAGCAAAGCGGAAAGGGGGTGTGAAGCTTTCTTT CASSKAERGCEAFF
NA 15 TRBJ1-5 TRBV4-1 NA TGCGCCAGCAGCCAAGCCCCCAGCCAGGATCAGCCCCAGCATTTT CASSQAPSQDQPQHF
NA 15 TRBJ1-4 TRBV19 NA TGTGCCAGTAGTCCTCCGGTTGGTGCAAATGAAAAACTGTTTTTT CASSPPVGANEKLFF